This T cell receptor beta chain was sequenced in a study of T cell responses to AZD1222 COVID-19 vaccine. Study-wide points: Donor demographics were predominantly white British with a female majority; clonal diversity may be underestimated. Once two AZD1222 doses were given, Spike-specific TCR breadth and depth went up. With dominance at 160-218 and 743-854, vaccine-associated CD4 TCRs spanned spike. Samples come after the peak T cell response, not at day 14.

The assay was immunoSEQ multiplex PCR, and TCRdb's table has in-frame clones only and misses some. The sample contains about 120,000 clones, around nine tenths of which appear only once. Germline CDR1 MNHEY, CDR2 SVGEGT. The CDR3 is made up of 13 amino acids. The V end lost 6 bases, the J end lost 5 bases, and 11 bases lay between the germline ends. Only one count was recorded for this clone. What it binds is not known. This specimen consisted of peripheral blood, obtained on day 0 of AZD1222 vaccination. The clonotype originates from an adult in good health. The chain is built from TRBV6-2 or TRBV6-3 and TRBJ1-5; D may be TRBD1 (5 bases). The CDR3 loop is CASSLDTYQPQHF. CDR3 sequence (DNA): TGTGCCAGCAGCTTGGACACCTATCAGCCCCAGCATTTT.